Listed below are T cell receptor beta chains from one sample, sequenced in a study of OX40 agonist ivuxolimab in advanced cancers. Profiled with immunoSEQ multiplex PCR; TCRdb holds only in-frame clones, not every one. The table has around 66,000 clones, about nine tenths seen once; the top ten hold under 20%. Source: CD4+ or CD8+ T cells sorted from blood, taken in a trial of the OX40 agonist ivuxolimab. All receptors derive from an adult with an advanced solid tumor such as melanoma, head and neck, liver or kidney cancer. CDR3s include the opening cysteine and the closing phenylalanine or tryptophan. D genes are given only for firm matches. Only part of the rows carry a size: once, few, many, or a class if the clone is expanded.

clone_size j_call d_call v_call cdr3_aa cdr3_nt
. TRBJ1-5 . TRBV15 CATSRDGRGYSNQPQHF TGTGCCACCAGCAGAGACGGCAGGGGCTATAGCAATCAGCCCCAGCATTTT
. TRBJ2-1 . TRBV4-1 CASSPTGYGQFF TGCGCCAGCAGCCCTACAGGGTACGGGCAGTTCTTC
. TRBJ1-4 TRBD1 TRBV15 CATSSPGQEKLFF TGTGCCACCAGCAGTCCGGGACAGGAAAAACTGTTTTTT
. TRBJ2-7 TRBD1 TRBV11-1 CASSPGQTFPEQYF TGTGCCAGCAGCCCGGGACAGACCTTCCCCGAGCAGTACTTC
once TRBJ1-4 TRBD1 TRBV6-1 CASSEGQGNEKLFF TGTGCCAGCAGTGAAGGACAGGGGAATGAAAAACTGTTTTTT
. TRBJ1-1 . TRBV4-1 CASSQDAVINTEAFF TGCGCCAGCAGCCAAGATGCGGTTATTAACACTGAAGCTTTCTTT
. TRBJ1-5 . TRBV27 CASSLNGIYQPQHF TGTGCCAGCAGTTTAAACGGGATATATCAGCCCCAGCATTTT
. TRBJ2-2 TRBD1 TRBV12-5 CASGSGTGGRPGELFF TGTGCTAGTGGTTCGGGGACAGGGGGCCGACCCGGGGAGCTGTTTTTT
. TRBJ1-2 . TRBV4-1 CASSPTANYGYTF TGCGCCAGCAGCCCGACAGCTAACTATGGCTACACCTTC
. TRBJ2-2 . TRBV11-2 CASSLSNLGELFF TGTGCCAGCAGCTTAAGTAATCTCGGGGAGCTGTTTTTT
. TRBJ1-6 . TRBV20-1 CSALPASPLHF TGCAGTGCTTTACCCGCGTCACCCCTCCACTTT
. TRBJ2-7 . TRBV6-1 CASSYNDEQYF TGTGCCAGCAGTTACAATGACGAGCAGTACTTC
. TRBJ2-1 TRBD2 TRBV9 CASSRGGVGYNEQFF TGTGCCAGCAGCCGCGGGGGGGTTGGCTACAATGAGCAGTTCTTC
. TRBJ2-7 . TRBV7-9 CASSFGQHGREQYF TGTGCCAGCAGCTTCGGCCAACATGGACGCGAGCAGTACTTC
. TRBJ2-5 . TRBV12-5 CASGLSGTIGETQYF TGTGCTAGTGGTTTGTCGGGGACCATTGGGGAGACCCAGTACTTC
. TRBJ1-4 . TRBV7-9 CASSLLEGWTNEKLFF TGTGCCAGCAGTTTACTAGAGGGGTGGACTAATGAAAAACTGTTTTTT
. TRBJ2-7 . TRBV5-1 CASRPLQSYEQYF TGCGCCAGCAGACCGCTGCAATCGTACGAGCAGTACTTC
. TRBJ2-1 . TRBV7-6 CASSLEIAAYSYNEQFF TGTGCCAGCAGCTTAGAGATAGCGGCCTACTCCTACAATGAGCAGTTCTTC
. TRBJ2-7 . TRBV12-5 CASGPTETYEQYF TGTGCTAGTGGTCCGACAGAAACCTACGAGCAGTACTTC
once TRBJ2-1 TRBD1 TRBV19 CASSIERTGGNEQFF TGTGCCAGTAGTATAGAGAGGACAGGAGGCAATGAGCAGTTCTTC
. TRBJ2-1 TRBD2 TRBV11-2 CASSLGGGAGYEQFF TGTGCCAGCAGCTTAGGCGGGGGGGCTGGTTATGAGCAGTTCTTC
. TRBJ1-2 . TRBV4-1 CASSQGALYGYTF TGCGCCAGCAGCCAAGGGGCACTCTATGGCTACACCTTC
once TRBJ2-1 . TRBV27 CASSSPPGRYNEQFF TGTGCCAGCAGTTCCCCTCCGGGGCGGTACAATGAGCAGTTCTTC
. TRBJ1-1 . TRBV29-1 CSVEGSFREAFF TGCAGCGTTGAGGGGTCCTTTCGTGAAGCTTTCTTT
. TRBJ2-3 TRBD2 TRBV7-3 CASSPMSGLAATDTQYF TGTGCCAGCAGCCCCATGTCAGGACTAGCGGCCACAGATACGCAGTATTTT
. TRBJ1-2 . TRBV5-1 CASSLFGIETVNYGYTF TGCGCCAGCAGCTTGTTTGGGATTGAGACAGTCAACTATGGCTACACCTTC
. TRBJ1-3 . TRBV15 CATSRERTSGNTIYF TGTGCCACCAGCAGAGAGCGAACCTCTGGAAACACCATATATTTT
once TRBJ2-1 . TRBV30 CAWGYDGYEQFF TGTGCCTGGGGCTATGATGGGTATGAGCAGTTCTTC
. TRBJ2-3 . TRBV28 CASSFPRGGGADTQYF TGTGCCAGCAGTTTCCCCAGGGGCGGGGGTGCAGATACGCAGTATTTT
few TRBJ1-1 . TRBV10-2 CASSESDSEAFF TGCGCCAGCAGTGAGTCGGACAGTGAAGCTTTCTTT
. TRBJ1-2 TRBD1 TRBV6-1 CASISGTGYIHGYTF TGTGCCAGCATTTCCGGGACAGGGTATATTCATGGCTACACCTTC
once TRBJ2-1 . TRBV6-6 CASGGSVYNEQFF TGTGCCAGCGGTGGCTCCGTTTACAATGAGCAGTTCTTC
. TRBJ2-1 TRBD2 TRBV27 CASSALAGGYNEQFF TGTGCCAGCAGTGCTCTAGCGGGGGGGTACAATGAGCAGTTCTTC
. TRBJ2-2 TRBD2 TRBV4-2 CASSQDRLGLAGKDTGELFF TGTGCCAGCAGCCAAGATCGCCTGGGGCTAGCGGGGAAGGATACCGGGGAGCTGTTTTTT
. TRBJ2-7 . TRBV19 CASSIGSSYEQYF TGTGCCAGTAGTATAGGCAGTTCCTACGAGCAGTACTTC
once TRBJ1-1 TRBD1 TRBV28 CASSLQTGWNTEAFF TGTGCCAGCAGTTTGCAGACAGGGTGGAACACTGAAGCTTTCTTT
. TRBJ2-1 . TRBV6-5 CASSFTGNEQFF TGTGCCAGCAGTTTCACGGGGAATGAGCAGTTCTTC
. TRBJ2-7 . TRBV27 CASSFSNPVGSQAEQYF TGTGCCAGCAGTTTCTCGAACCCCGTGGGCAGCCAGGCCGAGCAGTACTTC
. TRBJ1-2 . TRBV4-2 CASSPPDSGRYGYTF TGTGCCAGCAGCCCCCCGGACAGTGGCCGCTATGGCTACACCTTC
. TRBJ1-4 TRBD1 TRBV29-1 CSVGDRRELFF TGCAGCGTCGGGGACAGGAGGGAACTGTTTTTT
. TRBJ1-5 . TRBV10-3 CAISESYRGQPMFSNQPQHF TGTGCCATCAGTGAGTCATATCGGGGTCAGCCCATGTTTAGCAATCAGCCCCAGCATTTT
. TRBJ1-4 . TRBV7-6 CASSLVAGGDEKLFF TGTGCCAGCAGCTTAGTTGCCGGGGGTGATGAAAAACTGTTTTTT
. TRBJ2-1 . TRBV30 CAWSWRGLYNEQFF TGTGCCTGGAGTTGGAGGGGGTTATACAATGAGCAGTTCTTC
. TRBJ2-6 . TRBV6-5 CASKPGRYGANVLTF TGTGCCAGCAAACCCGGGCGCTACGGGGCCAACGTCCTGACTTTC
. TRBJ2-1 . TRBV27 CASSPQGSYNEQFF TGTGCCAGCAGTCCACAGGGTTCCTACAATGAGCAGTTCTTC
. TRBJ2-1 . TRBV19 CASSMGDYNEQFF TGTGCCAGTAGTATGGGGGATTACAATGAGCAGTTCTTC
. TRBJ1-1 TRBD1 TRBV15 CATRRDRALTEAFF TGTGCCACCCGGCGTGACAGGGCTTTGACTGAAGCTTTCTTT
. TRBJ1-1 TRBD1 TRBV11-3 CASSNDRVEAFF TGTGCCAGCAGCAACGACAGGGTTGAAGCTTTCTTT
. TRBJ1-2 . TRBV27 CASSGALFYGYTF TGTGCCAGCAGTGGGGCGCTTTTTTATGGCTACACCTTC
. TRBJ2-3 . TRBV6-1 CASSAGNVGDTQYF TGTGCCAGCAGTGCCGGAAACGTCGGAGATACGCAGTATTTT
. TRBJ1-1 TRBD1 TRBV27 CASSLGRGGTEAFF TGTGCCAGCAGTTTGGGCAGGGGGGGGACTGAAGCTTTCTTT
. TRBJ2-1 . TRBV28 CASSLNEQFF TGTGCCAGCAGTTTGAATGAGCAGTTCTTC
. TRBJ1-1 . TRBV6-1 CASIQGGTEAFF TGTGCCAGTATTCAGGGAGGAACTGAAGCTTTCTTT